These T cell receptor beta chains were read from a single sample in a study of blood T cell repertoires in COVID-19. The method was immunoSEQ multiplex PCR; TCRdb's version includes in-frame clones alone and lacks a portion of them. The sample carries under 300,000 clones, nearly 90% recorded once. Sequencing was carried out using PBMCs or T cells enriched from blood (not recorded which). The receptors were sampled from a woman aged 25 to 39 who had recovered from COVID-19. The CDR3 runs from the conserved cysteine through the conserved F or W. The D gene is left open where the match is weak.

J: TRBJ2-3; V: TRBV30; D: .; CDR3: CACRDNTQYF
J: TRBJ1-2; V: TRBV7-2; D: TRBD1; CDR3: CASSFRGQGTYGYTF
J: TRBJ1-3; V: TRBV5-1; D: .; CDR3: CASSLGQGNGNTIYF
J: TRBJ2-2; V: TRBV19; D: .; CDR3: CASSVFAGLARTGELFF
J: TRBJ2-5; V: TRBV27; D: .; CDR3: CASSWTYHGETQYF
J: TRBJ1-4; V: TRBV19; D: .; CDR3: CASSISGYATNEKLFF
J: TRBJ1-6; V: TRBV12-3/TRBV12-4; D: TRBD1; CDR3: CASNTGQGLSLHF
J: TRBJ2-7; V: TRBV28; D: .; CDR3: CASSSRVRSSYEQYF
J: TRBJ2-7; V: TRBV18; D: .; CDR3: CASSPLLQGSAYEQYF
J: TRBJ1-6; V: TRBV27; D: .; CDR3: CASSIRGRAGGVSPLHF
J: TRBJ2-2; V: TRBV24-1; D: TRBD2; CDR3: CATSDSGGSGELFF
J: TRBJ2-5; V: TRBV7-2; D: TRBD2; CDR3: CASRLSGGRETQYF
J: TRBJ2-7; V: TRBV7-9; D: .; CDR3: CASSDSGHIYEQYF
J: TRBJ1-1; V: TRBV28; D: TRBD1; CDR3: CASRGGQAKEAFF
J: TRBJ2-7; V: TRBV3-1/TRBV3-2; D: .; CDR3: CASQPRENYEQYF
J: TRBJ2-3; V: TRBV3-1/TRBV3-2; D: .; CDR3: CASSGLNPSTDTQYF
J: TRBJ2-7; V: TRBV11-2; D: .; CDR3: CASSLEPLEAYEQYF
J: TRBJ1-2; V: TRBV29-1; D: .; CDR3: CSVEQGWGYTF
J: TRBJ2-1; V: TRBV24-1; D: TRBD1; CDR3: CATSERDRGFNEQFF
J: TRBJ1-4; V: TRBV7-6; D: .; CDR3: CASRHRGGGSEKLFF
J: TRBJ2-1; V: TRBV28; D: .; CDR3: CASSFYLQGNEQFF
J: TRBJ2-2; V: TRBV6-6; D: .; CDR3: CASRPRATGELFF